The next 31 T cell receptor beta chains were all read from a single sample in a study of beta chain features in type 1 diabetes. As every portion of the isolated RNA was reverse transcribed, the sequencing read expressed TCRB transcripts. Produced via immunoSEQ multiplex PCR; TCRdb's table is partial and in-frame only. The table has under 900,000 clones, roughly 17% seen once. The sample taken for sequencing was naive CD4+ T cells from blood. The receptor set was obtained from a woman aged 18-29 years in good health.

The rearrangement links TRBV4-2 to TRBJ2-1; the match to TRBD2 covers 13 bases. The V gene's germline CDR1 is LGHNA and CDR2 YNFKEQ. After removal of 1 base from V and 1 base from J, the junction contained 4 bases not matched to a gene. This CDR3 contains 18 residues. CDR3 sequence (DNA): TGTGCCAGCAGCCAAGGGACTAGCGGGAGCCCGTCCTACAATGAGCAGTTCTTC. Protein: CASSQGTSGSPSYNEQFF.

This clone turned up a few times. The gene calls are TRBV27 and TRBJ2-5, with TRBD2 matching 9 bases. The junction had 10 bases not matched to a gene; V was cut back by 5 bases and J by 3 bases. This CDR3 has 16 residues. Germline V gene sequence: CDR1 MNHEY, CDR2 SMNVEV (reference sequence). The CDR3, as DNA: TGTGCCAGCAGTAGCCCCCGACTAGCGGCAGAAGAGACCCAGTACTTC. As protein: CASSSPRLAAEETQYF.

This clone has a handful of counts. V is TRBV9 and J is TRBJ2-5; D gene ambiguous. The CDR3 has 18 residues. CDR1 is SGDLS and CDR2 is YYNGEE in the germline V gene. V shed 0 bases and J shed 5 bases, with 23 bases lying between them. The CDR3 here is CASSVGLPHRAREETQYF. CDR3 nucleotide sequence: TGTGCCAGCAGCGTAGGACTTCCTCACCGGGCGCGCGAGGAGACCCAGTACTTC. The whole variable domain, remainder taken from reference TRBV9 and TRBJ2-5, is DSGVTQTPKHLITATGQRVTLRCSPRSGDLSVYWYQQSLDQGLQFLIQYYNGEERAKGNILERFSAQQFPDLHSELNLSSLELGDSALYFCASSVGLPHRAREETQYFGPGTRLLVL.

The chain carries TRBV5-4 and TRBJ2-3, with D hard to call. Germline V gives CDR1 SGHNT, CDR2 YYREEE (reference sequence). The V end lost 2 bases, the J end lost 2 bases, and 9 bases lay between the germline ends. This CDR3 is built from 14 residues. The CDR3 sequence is CASSLGWDTDTQYF. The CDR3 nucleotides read TGTGCCAGCAGCTTAGGATGGGACACAGATACGCAGTATTTT.

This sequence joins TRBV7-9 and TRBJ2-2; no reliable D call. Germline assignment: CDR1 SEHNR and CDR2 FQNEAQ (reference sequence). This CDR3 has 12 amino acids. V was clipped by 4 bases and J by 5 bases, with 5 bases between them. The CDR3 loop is CASSSVTGELFF. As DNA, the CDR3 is TGTGCCAGCAGCTCAGTGACCGGGGAGCTGTTTTTT.

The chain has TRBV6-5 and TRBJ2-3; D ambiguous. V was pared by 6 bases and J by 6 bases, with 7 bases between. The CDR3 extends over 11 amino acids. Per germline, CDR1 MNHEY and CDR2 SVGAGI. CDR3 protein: CASRLSDTQYF. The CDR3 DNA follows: TGTGCCAGCAGGCTCTCGGATACGCAGTATTTT.

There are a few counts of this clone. The CDR3 protein is CASSDRVNYGYTF. CDR3 DNA: TGTGCCAGCAGTGACCGGGTTAACTATGGCTACACCTTC. The chain carries TRBV28 and TRBJ1-2; no firm D call. CDR3 length equals 13 residues. Germline CDR1 reads MDHEN; CDR2 reads SYDVKM. Trimming pared 5 bases from V and 1 base from J, leaving 8 bases between.

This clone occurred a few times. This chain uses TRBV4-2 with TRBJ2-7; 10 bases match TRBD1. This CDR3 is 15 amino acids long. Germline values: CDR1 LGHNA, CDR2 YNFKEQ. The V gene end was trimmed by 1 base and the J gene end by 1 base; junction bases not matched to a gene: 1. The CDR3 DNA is TGTGCCAGCAGCCAAGGACAGGGGGCATCCTACGAGCAGTACTTC. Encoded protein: CASSQGQGASYEQYF.

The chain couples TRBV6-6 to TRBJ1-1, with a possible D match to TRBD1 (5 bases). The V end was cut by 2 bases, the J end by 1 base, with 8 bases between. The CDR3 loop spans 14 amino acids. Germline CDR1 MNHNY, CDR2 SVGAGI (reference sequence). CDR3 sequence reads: CASSYKTANTEAFF. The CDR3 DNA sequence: TGTGCCAGCAGTTACAAGACAGCGAACACTGAAGCTTTCTTT.

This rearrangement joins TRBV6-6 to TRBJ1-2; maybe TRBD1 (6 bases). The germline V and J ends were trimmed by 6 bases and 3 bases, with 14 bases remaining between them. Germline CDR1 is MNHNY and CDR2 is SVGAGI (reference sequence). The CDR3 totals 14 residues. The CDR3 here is CASRLQGSDYGYTF. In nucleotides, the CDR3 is TGTGCCAGCAGACTACAGGGTTCGGACTATGGCTACACCTTC.

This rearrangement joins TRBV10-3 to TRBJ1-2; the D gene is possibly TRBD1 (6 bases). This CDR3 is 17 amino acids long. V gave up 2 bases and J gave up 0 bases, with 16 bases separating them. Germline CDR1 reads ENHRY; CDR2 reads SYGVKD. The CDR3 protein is CAISEPNQGRSNYGYTF. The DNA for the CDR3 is TGTGCCATCAGTGAGCCGAATCAGGGGAGGTCTAACTATGGCTACACCTTC.

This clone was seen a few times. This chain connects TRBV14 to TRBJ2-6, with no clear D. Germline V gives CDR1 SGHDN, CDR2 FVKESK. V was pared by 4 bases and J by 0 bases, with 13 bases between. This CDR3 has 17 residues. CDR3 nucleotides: TGTGCCAGCAGCCCCAATAGTGGGATCTCTGGGGCCAACGTCCTGACTTTC. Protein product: CASSPNSGISGANVLTF.

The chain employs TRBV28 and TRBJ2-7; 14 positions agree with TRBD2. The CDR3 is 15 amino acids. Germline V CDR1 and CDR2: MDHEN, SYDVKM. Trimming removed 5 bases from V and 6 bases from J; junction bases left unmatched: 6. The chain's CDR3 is CASSIGTSGRVEQYF. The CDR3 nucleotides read TGTGCCAGCAGTATAGGGACTAGCGGGAGAGTCGAGCAGTACTTC.

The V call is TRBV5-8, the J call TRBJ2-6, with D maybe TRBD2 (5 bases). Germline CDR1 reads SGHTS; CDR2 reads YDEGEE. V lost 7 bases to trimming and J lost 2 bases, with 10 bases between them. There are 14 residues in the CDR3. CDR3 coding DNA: TGTGCCAGCCGGCGAGGGCCTGGGGCCAACGTCCTGACTTTC. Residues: CASRRGPGANVLTF.

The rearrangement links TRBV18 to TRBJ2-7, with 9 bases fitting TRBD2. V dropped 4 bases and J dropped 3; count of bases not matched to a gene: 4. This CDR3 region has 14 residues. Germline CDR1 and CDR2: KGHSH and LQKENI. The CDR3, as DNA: TGTGCCAGCTCACTCAGCGGGGGGAACTACGAGCAGTACTTC. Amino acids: CASSLSGGNYEQYF. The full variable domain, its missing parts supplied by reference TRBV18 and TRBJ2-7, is NAGVMQNPRHLVRRRGQEARLRCSPMKGHSHVYWYRQLPEEGLKFMVYLQKENIIDESGMPKERFSAEFPKEGPSILRIQQVVRGDSAAYFCASSLSGGNYEQYFGPGTRLTVT.

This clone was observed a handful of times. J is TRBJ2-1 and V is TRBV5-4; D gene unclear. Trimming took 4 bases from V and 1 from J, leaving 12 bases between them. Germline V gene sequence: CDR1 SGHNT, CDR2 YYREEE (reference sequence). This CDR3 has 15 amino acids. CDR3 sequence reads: CASSPYDTSYNEQFF. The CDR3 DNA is TGTGCCAGCAGCCCTTACGATACTTCCTACAATGAGCAGTTCTTC. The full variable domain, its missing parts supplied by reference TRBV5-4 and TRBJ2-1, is ETGVTQSPTHLIKTRGQQVTLRCSSQSGHNTVSWYQQALGQGPQFIFQYYREEENGRGNFPPRFSGLQFPNYSSELNVNALELDDSALYLCASSPYDTSYNEQFFGPGTRLTVL.

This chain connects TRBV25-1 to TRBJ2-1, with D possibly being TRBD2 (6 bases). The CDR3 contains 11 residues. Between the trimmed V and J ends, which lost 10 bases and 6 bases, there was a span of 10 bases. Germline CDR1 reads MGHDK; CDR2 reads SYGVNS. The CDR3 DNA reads TGTGCCATCCATAGCGGCAATGAGCAGTTCTTC. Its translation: CAIHSGNEQFF.

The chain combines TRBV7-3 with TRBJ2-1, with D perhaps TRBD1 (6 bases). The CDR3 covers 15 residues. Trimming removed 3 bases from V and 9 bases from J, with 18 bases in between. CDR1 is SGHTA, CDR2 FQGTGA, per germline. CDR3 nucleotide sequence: TGTGCCAGCAGCTTCGGGACAACGGAACAGGGTGAGCAGTTCTTC. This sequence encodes CASSFGTTEQGEQFF.

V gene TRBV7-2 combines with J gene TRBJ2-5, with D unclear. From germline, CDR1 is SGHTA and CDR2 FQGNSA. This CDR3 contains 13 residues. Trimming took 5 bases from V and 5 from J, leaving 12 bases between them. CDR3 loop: CASSHPSDETQYF. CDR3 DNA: TGTGCCAGCAGCCACCCATCTGACGAGACCCAGTACTTC.

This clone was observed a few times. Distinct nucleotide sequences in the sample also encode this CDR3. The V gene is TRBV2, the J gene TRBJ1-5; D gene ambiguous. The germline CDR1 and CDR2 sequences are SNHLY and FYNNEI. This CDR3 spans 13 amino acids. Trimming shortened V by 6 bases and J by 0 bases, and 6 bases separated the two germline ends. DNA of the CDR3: TGTGCCAGCAGCCGGGATAGCAATCAGCCCCAGCATTTT. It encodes CASSRDSNQPQHF.

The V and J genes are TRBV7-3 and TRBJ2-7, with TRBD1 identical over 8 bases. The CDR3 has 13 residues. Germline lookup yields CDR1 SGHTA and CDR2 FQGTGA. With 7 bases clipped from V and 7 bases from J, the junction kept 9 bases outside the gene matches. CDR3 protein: CASTQDRDREQYF. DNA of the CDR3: TGTGCCAGCACCCAGGATCGGGACAGGGAGCAGTACTTC.

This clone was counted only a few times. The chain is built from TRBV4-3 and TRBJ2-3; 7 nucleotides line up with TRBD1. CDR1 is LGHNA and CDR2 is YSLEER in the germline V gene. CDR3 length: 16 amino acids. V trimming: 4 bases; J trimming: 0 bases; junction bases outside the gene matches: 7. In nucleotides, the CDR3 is TGCGCCAGCAGCCGGGGTAGACAGGGCAGCACAGATACGCAGTATTTT. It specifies CASSRGRQGSTDTQYF.

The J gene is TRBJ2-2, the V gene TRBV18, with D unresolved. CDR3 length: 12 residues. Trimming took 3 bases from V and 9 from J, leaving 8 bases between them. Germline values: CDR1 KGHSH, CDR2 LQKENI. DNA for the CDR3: TGTGCCAGCTCACCCCCGTCCCGGGAGCTGTTTTTT. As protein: CASSPPSRELFF.

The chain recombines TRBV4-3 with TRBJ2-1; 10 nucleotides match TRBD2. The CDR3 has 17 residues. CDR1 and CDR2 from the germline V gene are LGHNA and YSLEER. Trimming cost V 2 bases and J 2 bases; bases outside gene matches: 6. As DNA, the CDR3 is TGCGCCAGCAGCCAATATCGGACTAGCGGACCCTACAATGAGCAGTTCTTC. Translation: CASSQYRTSGPYNEQFF.

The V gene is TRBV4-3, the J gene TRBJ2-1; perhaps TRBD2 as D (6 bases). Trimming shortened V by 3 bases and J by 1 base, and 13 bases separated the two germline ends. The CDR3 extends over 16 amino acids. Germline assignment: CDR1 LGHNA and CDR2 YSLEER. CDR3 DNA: TGCGCCAGCAGCCAGATGGGGGGATTATCCTACAATGAGCAGTTCTTC. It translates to CASSQMGGLSYNEQFF.

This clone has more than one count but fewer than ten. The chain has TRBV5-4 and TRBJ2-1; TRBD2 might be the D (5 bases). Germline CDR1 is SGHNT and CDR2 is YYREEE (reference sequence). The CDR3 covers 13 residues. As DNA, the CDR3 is TGTGGGATGGGTCAAGGCGGCGGGAATGAGCAGTTCTTC. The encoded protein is CGMGQGGGNEQFF.

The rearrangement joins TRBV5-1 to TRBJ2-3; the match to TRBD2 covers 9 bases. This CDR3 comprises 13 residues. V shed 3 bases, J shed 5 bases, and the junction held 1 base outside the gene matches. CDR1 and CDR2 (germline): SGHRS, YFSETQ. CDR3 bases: TGCGCCAGCAGCTGGCGGGAGGGAGATACGCAGTATTTT. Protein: CASSWREGDTQYF.

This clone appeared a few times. DNA of the CDR3: TGTGCCAGCAGCCCAATTCAAGAGACCCAGTACTTC. It specifies CASSPIQETQYF. The chain joins TRBV7-8 to TRBJ2-5; D unresolved. Trimming cost V 5 bases and J 2 bases, with 6 bases left between them. CDR1 is SGHVS, CDR2 FQNEAQ, per germline. The CDR3 loop spans 12 amino acids. The full variable domain, with the rest looked up from reference TRBV7-8 and TRBJ2-5, is GAGVSQSPRYKVAKRGQDVALRCDPISGHVSLFWYQQALGQGPEFLTYFQNEAQLDKSGLPSDRFFAERPEGSVSTLKIQRTQQEDSAVYLCASSPIQETQYFGPGTRLLVL.

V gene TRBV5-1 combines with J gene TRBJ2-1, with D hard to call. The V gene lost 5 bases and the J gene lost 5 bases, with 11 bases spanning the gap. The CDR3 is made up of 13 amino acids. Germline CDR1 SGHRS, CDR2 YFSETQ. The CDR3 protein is CASREVGDNEQFF. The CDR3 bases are TGCGCCAGCAGGGAAGTTGGGGACAATGAGCAGTTCTTC.

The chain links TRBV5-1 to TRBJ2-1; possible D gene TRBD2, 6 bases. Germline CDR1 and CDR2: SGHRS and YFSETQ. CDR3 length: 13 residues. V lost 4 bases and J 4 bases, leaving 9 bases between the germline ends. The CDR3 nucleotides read TGCGCCAGCAGCCCGGGAGTGTACAATGAGCAGTTCTTC. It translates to CASSPGVYNEQFF.

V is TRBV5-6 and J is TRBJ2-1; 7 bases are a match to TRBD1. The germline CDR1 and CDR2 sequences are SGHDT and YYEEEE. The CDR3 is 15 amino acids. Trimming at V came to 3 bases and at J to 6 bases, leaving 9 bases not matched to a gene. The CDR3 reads CASSSAPTGSNEQFF. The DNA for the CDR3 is TGTGCCAGCAGCTCAGCCCCGACAGGGAGCAATGAGCAGTTCTTC.